The T cell receptor beta chain described here comes from a study of long-term antiretroviral therapy in people with HIV. Study information: Sampling started about a decade before the 2015 immediate-ART recommendation.

With 3 bases clipped from V and 3 bases from J, the junction kept 5 bases outside the gene matches. This CDR3 spans 15 amino acids. Germline V CDR1 and CDR2: MDHEN, SYDVKM. The immunoSEQ assay was v3.0, run at survey level. Only in-frame clones appear in the TCRdb table, and some are missing; sequencing was by immunoSEQ multiplex PCR. The sample yields about 26,000 clones, around 87% seen once. The V gene is TRBV28, the J gene TRBJ1-2; 9 bases are shared with TRBD1. The receptor comes from a man aged 35 to 55 with HIV. This sample comprised unsorted PBMCs, obtained around 2.6 years after starting antiretroviral therapy. The CDR3 region has the DNA TGTGCCAGCAGTTTTACAGGGGGCGCGGACTATGGCTACACCTTC. Amino acids: CASSFTGGADYGYTF.